Presented here are 30 T cell receptor beta chains from one specimen sequenced in a study of OX40 agonist ivuxolimab in advanced cancers. TCRdb's table, derived via immunoSEQ multiplex PCR, lists solely in-frame clones and lacks some. Of around 37,000 clones listed, roughly 85% are singletons. This specimen was CD4+ or CD8+ T cells sorted from blood, taken in a trial of the OX40 agonist ivuxolimab. The receptor set was obtained from an adult with an advanced solid tumor such as melanoma, head and neck, liver or kidney cancer.

This clone has only one observation. The chain couples TRBV6-6 to TRBJ1-6; D perhaps matches TRBD1 (5 bases). The V gene lost 4 bases and the J gene lost 7 bases, with 14 bases spanning the gap. Germline V gene data show CDR1 as MNHNY and CDR2 as SVGAGI (reference sequence). The CDR3 totals 15 residues. The CDR3 sequence: CASSSMGLANSPLHF. For the CDR3, the DNA is TGTGCCAGCAGTTCCATGGGACTTGCGAATTCACCCCTCCACTTT.

This clone was recorded a few times. The chain has TRBV5-5 and TRBJ1-2, with a tentative D call TRBD1 (5 bases). Per the germline V gene, CDR1 is SGHKS and CDR2 is YYEKEE (reference sequence). The CDR3 length is 15 residues. Trimming stripped 2 bases from V and 0 bases from J, with 11 bases between. The CDR3 sequence: CASSFDSASNYGYTF. The DNA of the CDR3 is TGTGCCAGCAGCTTCGACAGTGCCTCTAACTATGGCTACACCTTC.

The rearrangement joins TRBV5-1 to TRBJ2-7; possibly TRBD2 for D (6 bases). From germline, CDR1 is SGHRS and CDR2 YFSETQ. With 3 bases removed from V and 2 bases from J, the gap between germline ends came to 12 bases. The CDR3 sequence is 14 residues long. CDR3 nucleotides: TGCGCCAGCAGCTGGGGGGACGGGGCCTACGAGCAGTACTTC. The encoded protein is CASSWGDGAYEQYF.

V is TRBV15 and J is TRBJ2-6; D unclear. The CDR3 consists of 16 residues. Between the trimmed V and J ends, which lost 0 bases and 0 bases, there was a span of 6 bases. CDR1 LNHNV and CDR2 YYDKDF come from the germline V gene (reference sequence). In nucleotides, the CDR3 is TGTGCCACCAGCAGAGACCGTAGCTCTGGGGCCAACGTCCTGACTTTC. Its protein product is CATSRDRSSGANVLTF.

V usage is TRBV30 and J usage is TRBJ2-2, with 8 bases matching TRBD2. The CDR3 covers 15 residues. J was trimmed by 2 bases and V by 6 bases; bases with no gene match: 8. Germline-derived CDR1 and CDR2 are GTSNPN and SVGIG (reference sequence). CDR3 sequence: CACTYGGANTGELFF. The CDR3 DNA follows: TGTGCCTGCACTTACGGGGGGGCAAACACCGGGGAGCTGTTTTTT.

The V call is TRBV19, the J call TRBJ1-1; D unclear. The CDR3 is 14 amino acids. CDR1 is LNHDA and CDR2 is SQIVND in the germline V gene (reference sequence). Trimming took 4 bases from V and 8 from J, leaving 17 bases between them. The CDR3 spells CASSNGRPLREAFF. CDR3 DNA: TGTGCCAGTAGTAATGGAAGGCCACTGCGGGAAGCTTTCTTT.

The V call is TRBV7-8, the J call TRBJ1-3; no firm D call. V was pared by 6 bases and J by 4 bases, with 22 bases between. Germline V gene lookup returns CDR1 SGHVS and CDR2 FQNEAQ. The CDR3 sequence is 17 residues long. This chain's CDR3 is CASSQPRFPSPGNTIYF. Here the CDR3 DNA reads TGTGCCAGCAGTCAACCCAGGTTCCCCTCTCCCGGAAACACCATATATTTT.

The V gene is TRBV28, the J gene TRBJ1-6; D not resolved. V was clipped by 6 bases and J by 12 bases, with 12 bases between them. This CDR3 is 12 amino acids long. Germline V gene lookup returns CDR1 MDHEN and CDR2 SYDVKM. The CDR3 reads CASRTRPRPLHF. In DNA form, the CDR3 reads TGTGCCAGCAGGACGAGACCACGACCCCTCCACTTT. The entire variable domain, with the rest obtained from reference TRBV28 and TRBJ1-6, is as follows: DVKVTQSSRYLVKRTGEKVFLECVQDMDHENMFWYRQDPGLGLRLIYFSYDVKMKEKGDIPEGYSVSREKKERFSLILESASTNQTSMYLCASRTRPRPLHFGNGTRLTVT.

This rearrangement joins TRBV7-9 to TRBJ2-5; D remains ambiguous. Trimming removed 2 bases from V and 5 bases from J, with 6 bases in between. Germline CDR1 and CDR2: SEHNR and FQNEAQ (reference sequence). The CDR3 loop spans 12 amino acids. The CDR3 nucleotides read TGTGCCAGCAGCTTAAGCCACGAGACCCAGTACTTC. As protein: CASSLSHETQYF.

The gene calls are TRBV7-9 and TRBJ2-3; D is unclear. The CDR3 is 12 residues long. Trimming stripped 3 bases from V and 5 bases from J, with 6 bases between. Germline V gene sequence: CDR1 SEHNR, CDR2 FQNEAQ (reference sequence). CDR3 nucleotides: TGTGCCAGCAGCTTGGACGGAGATACGCAGTATTTT. Translating it yields CASSLDGDTQYF.

The chain employs TRBV28 and TRBJ2-5; possible D gene TRBD2, 6 bases. Germline CDR1 is MDHEN and CDR2 is SYDVKM. The CDR3 has 13 amino acids. Trimming shortened V by 6 bases and J by 2 bases, and 10 bases separated the two germline ends. This chain's CDR3 is CASRVGGQETQYF. The CDR3 region has the DNA TGTGCCAGCAGGGTGGGGGGTCAAGAGACCCAGTACTTC.

V and J are TRBV11-2 and TRBJ1-1; D possibly corresponds to TRBD1 (6 bases). Germline V gene lookup returns CDR1 SGHAT and CDR2 FQNNGV. V lost 3 bases, J lost 2 bases, and 10 bases lay in between. The CDR3 is 14 residues long. The CDR3 DNA is TGTGCCAGCAGCTTTGCACAGGGAAACACTGAAGCTTTCTTT. Translating it yields CASSFAQGNTEAFF.

This sequence joins TRBV6-1 and TRBJ2-7; D gene uncertain. Looked up from germline, CDR1 is MNHNS and CDR2 is SASEGT. The CDR3 totals 12 residues. V gave up 2 bases and J gave up 3 bases, with 5 bases separating them. In DNA, the CDR3 is TGTGCCAGCAGTGAACGAGGCTACGAGCAGTACTTC. It specifies CASSERGYEQYF.

The chain is built from TRBV5-1 and TRBJ1-6; D might be TRBD1 (6 bases). The CDR3 length is 15 residues. V lost 4 bases, J lost 4 bases, and 12 bases lay in between. Germline CDR1 SGHRS, CDR2 YFSETQ. CDR3 bases: TGCGCCAGCAGCACCGGGACACCTTATAATTCACCCCTCCACTTT. Its protein is CASSTGTPYNSPLHF.

This clone has a handful of counts. This chain links TRBV19 with TRBJ2-7, with a possible D match to TRBD1 (6 bases). The CDR3 consists of 14 residues. The V end was cut by 6 bases, the J end by 6 bases, with 18 bases between. The germline gives CDR1 LNHDA, CDR2 SQIVND (reference sequence). This CDR3 is CASRGTPTTIEQYF. The CDR3 nucleotides are TGTGCCAGTAGGGGGACACCTACTACGATCGAGCAGTACTTC.

On this clone itself: The junction does not match germline at one end; this may be a read error. This chain uses TRBV5-1 with TRBJ2-1; possible D gene TRBD2, 6 bases. The CDR3 runs 16 residues. The germline gives CDR1 SGHRS, CDR2 YFSETQ. The CDR3 DNA sequence: TGCGCCAGCACCTTGGAGGGACTCGATCATAGCAATGAGCAGTTCTTC. Residues: CASTLEGLDHSNEQFF.

The V and J genes are TRBV7-3 and TRBJ2-2; D is undetermined. Deletions cut 3 bases from V and 6 bases from J, with 11 bases between. This CDR3 contains 14 residues. Germline lookup yields CDR1 SGHTA and CDR2 FQGTGA. CDR3 residues: CASSFSGGPGELFF. The CDR3 DNA follows: TGTGCCAGCAGCTTTTCGGGTGGTCCCGGGGAGCTGTTTTTT.

The genes are TRBV6-1 and TRBJ1-2, with D maybe TRBD1 (6 bases). CDR1 MNHNS and CDR2 SASEGT come from the germline V gene. This CDR3 has 14 amino acids. V was shortened by 5 bases and J by 3 bases, with 13 bases between the two germline ends. CDR3 in DNA: TGTGCCAGCAGTACAGGGACGGGGGACTATGGCTACACCTTC. It codes for CASSTGTGDYGYTF.

CDR3 nucleotides: TGTGCCAGCAGCGTAGATCTTATGTTTGGGACCCAGTACTTC. Amino acid sequence: CASSVDLMFGTQYF. This sequence joins TRBV9 and TRBJ2-5; the D is unclear. The V end lost 0 bases, the J end lost 7 bases, and 13 bases lay between the germline ends. CDR1 SGDLS and CDR2 YYNGEE come from the germline V gene. This CDR3 comprises 14 residues.

The CDR3 sequence: CASSYSRDSFTGELFF. As DNA, the CDR3 is TGTGCCAGCAGCTACTCGCGGGACTCCTTCACCGGGGAGCTGTTTTTT. The chain links TRBV7-9 to TRBJ2-2, with D possibly matching TRBD2 (6 bases). V was shortened by 4 bases and J by 4 bases, with 16 bases between the two germline ends. CDR3 length: 16 amino acids. CDR1 and CDR2 from the germline V gene are SEHNR and FQNEAQ (reference sequence).

This rearrangement joins TRBV28 to TRBJ2-3; unclear D gene. The germline V gene has CDR1 MDHEN and CDR2 SYDVKM. The CDR3 contains 13 residues. Trimming left V 6 bases short and J 6 bases short, with 13 bases between. CDR3 loop: CASSKYGLDTQYF. The CDR3 DNA sequence: TGTGCCAGCAGCAAGTATGGGTTGGATACGCAGTATTTT.

This clone has more than one count but fewer than ten. This chain uses TRBV9 with TRBJ1-6, with D perhaps TRBD1 (6 bases). Germline V CDR1 and CDR2: SGDLS, YYNGEE. The length of the CDR3 is 13 residues. Trimming removed 0 bases from V and 9 bases from J, with 7 bases in between. In DNA form, the CDR3 reads TGTGCCAGCAGCGTAGCCAGGGGTTCACCCCTCCACTTT. Protein sequence: CASSVARGSPLHF.

This clone was seen a few times. The chain couples TRBV30 to TRBJ1-4; 9 nucleotides agree with TRBD1. Germline V CDR1 and CDR2: GTSNPN, SVGIG (reference sequence). There are 15 residues in the CDR3. The ends lost 3 bases at V and 7 bases at J; junction bases unmatched: 9. The CDR3 loop is CAWSPWTGVGEKLFF. The CDR3 DNA sequence: TGTGCCTGGAGCCCCTGGACAGGGGTTGGTGAAAAACTGTTTTTT.

J is TRBJ2-3 and V is TRBV6-1, with a possible D match to TRBD1 (5 bases). Trimming took off 4 bases at V and 2 bases at J, with 7 bases between the two ends. This CDR3 has 13 amino acids. Germline CDR1 and CDR2: MNHNS and SASEGT. For the CDR3, the DNA is TGTGCCAGCAGTGGGACAACCACAGATACGCAGTATTTT. Its protein is CASSGTTTDTQYF.

V and J are TRBV5-8 and TRBJ1-2; 9 bases align to TRBD1. Unmatched junction bases numbered 8, after V lost 4 bases and J lost 4 bases. This CDR3 spans 15 amino acids. CDR1 and CDR2 (germline): SGHTS, YDEGEE. The CDR3 region is CASSPGPDRGYGYTF. Written as DNA, the CDR3 is TGTGCCAGCAGCCCCGGGCCGGACAGGGGCTATGGCTACACCTTC.

V and J are TRBV25-1 and TRBJ2-5; D may be TRBD1 (5 bases). This CDR3 is 13 amino acids long. Germline assignment: CDR1 MGHDK and CDR2 SYGVNS. V lost 5 bases and J 1 base, leaving 8 bases between the germline ends. CDR3 in DNA: TGTGCCAGCAGTTGGGGCGCCCAAGAGACCCAGTACTTC. Its translation is CASSWGAQETQYF.

V is TRBV4-1 and J is TRBJ2-2; TRBD2 matches at 8 bases. Germline values: CDR1 MGHRA, CDR2 YSYEKL. J was trimmed by 0 bases and V by 1 base; bases with no gene match: 10. This CDR3 comprises 19 residues. The CDR3 DNA reads TGCGCCAGCAGCCAAGGAGCGGGACTAGACCCCTCGAACACCGGGGAGCTGTTTTTT. The encoded protein is CASSQGAGLDPSNTGELFF.

V gene TRBV19 combines with J gene TRBJ2-2; TRBD1 agrees at 8 bases. The CDR3 loop spans 15 amino acids. Germline V CDR1 and CDR2: LNHDA, SQIVND (reference sequence). V lost 5 bases to trimming and J lost 4 bases; unmatched junction nucleotides: 6. This chain's CDR3 is CASSLDRAITGELFF. DNA of the CDR3: TGTGCCAGTAGTTTGGACAGGGCCATCACCGGGGAGCTGTTTTTT.

The chain employs TRBV7-6 and TRBJ2-1, with a weak D call TRBD1 (5 bases). The CDR3 is made up of 20 amino acids. Trimming took off 1 base at V and 2 bases at J, with 24 bases between the two ends. Germline V gives CDR1 SGHVS, CDR2 FNYEAQ. The CDR3 region is CASSLEGWGRPPSTYNEQFF. CDR3 sequence (DNA): TGTGCCAGCAGCTTAGAGGGGTGGGGCAGGCCCCCCAGCACCTACAATGAGCAGTTCTTC.

In this sample, this clone turned up a few times. The V and J genes are TRBV13 and TRBJ2-7; possibly TRBD1 or TRBD2 for D (6 bases each). Trimming shortened V by 6 bases and J by 6 bases, and 21 bases separated the two germline ends. CDR3 length: 15 residues. In germline, CDR1 is PRHDT, CDR2 FYEKMQ (reference sequence). CDR3 region: CASRAKGGLGLEQYF. CDR3 nucleotides: TGTGCCAGCAGGGCCAAAGGGGGACTTGGGCTCGAGCAGTACTTC. Based on the CDR3 plus reference TRBV13 and TRBJ2-7, the full variable domain is AAGVIQSPRHLIKEKRETATLKCYPIPRHDTVYWYQQGPGQDPQFLISFYEKMQSDKGSIPDRFSAQQFSDYHSELNMSSLELGDSALYFCASRAKGGLGLEQYFGPGTRLTVT.